This entry describes one T cell receptor (beta chain). Which antigen it targets is not known. It has no much larger one-base neighbor in the sample; base qualities were not kept. This entry comes from a study of CD8+ T cells in alopecia areata (dated by TCRdb to between 2017 and 2018). At the level of the whole study: The treated patients, all with moderate-to-severe alopecia areata, were enrolled in an open-label pilot trial of oral tofacitinib given at 5 to 10 mg twice daily. Scalp clonality was compared across normal scalp (n=4), patchy alopecia areata scalp (n=8), and alopecia totalis/universalis scalp (n=8). TCRbeta CDR3 regions were amplified by immunoSEQ multiplex PCR with 35 Vbeta forward and 13 Jbeta reverse primers. Tofacitinib-treated patients had biopsies at baseline and at 4 and 24 weeks of treatment, with a later scalp biopsy in several patients. To study T cell clonal expansion in alopecia areata, the researchers applied high-throughput TCRbeta sequencing to both the C3H/HeJ mouse model and human patients. Tofacitinib was given for 6 to 18 months, followed by 6 months of follow-up off drug to assess delayed response and recurrence. RNA came from the PAXgene miRNA kit for fixed scalp, the miRNeasy kit for PBMCs, and the RNeasy kit for mouse skin. The SALT score, which quantifies the percentage of affected scalp surface area, was used to measure disease severity in treated patients. In humans, TCRbeta sequencing was performed on scalp tissue and on sorted CD4+ and CD8+ peripheral blood T cells from healthy controls and from patients with patchy or totalis/universalis alopecia areata.

Points the paper makes about the study in general: The treated cohort was small, with a single nonresponder, so links between baseline CD8+ expansion and response need larger studies. During tofacitinib treatment, many expanded lesional clones stuck around in both scalp and blood, and this persistence may partly explain why relapse happens after treatment is stopped. Compared with mice, TCR sequences shared between patients were less clear, possibly partly because of HLA diversity across the patient population. Compared with normal scalp, lesional scalp, particularly in alopecia totalis/universalis, had higher clonality and more expanded CD8+ clones, which suggests antigenic drive. Unlike mouse skin, which is dominated by gammadelta T cells, normal human skin has resident alphabeta T cells that are also sequenced, and this complicates analysis of the scalp TCR repertoire. Tofacitinib significantly decreased scalp clonality and the number of expanded CD8+ clones among the top 100 scalp clones.

Looking up the germline V gene yields CDR1 SQVTM and CDR2 ANQGSEA. Measured from the cysteine to the phenylalanine, the CDR3 is 16 residues long. Only CDR3 DNA remains: 48 bases, in frame from the first base. Cut back by 3 bases and 6 bases, the V and J ends lie 23 bases apart. Per the publication, the treatment or condition label means: oral pan-JAK inhibitor, 5-10 mg twice daily. From alopecia areata patients, peripheral blood was collected along with lesional scalp punch biopsies. PBMCs were isolated by density centrifugation and stained for CD3, CD4 and CD8, and CD4+ and CD8+ T cells were sorted on a FACSAria. The library came from the immunoSEQ multiplex PCR assay. RNA was extracted from all samples and reverse transcribed into cDNA, which served as template for TCR sequencing. SuperScript III was used to make first-strand cDNA, primed with a 2:1 mix of oligo-dT and random hexamers. A synthetic immune receptor repertoire was used to measure amplification bias, and any remaining bias was corrected computationally. Turning to the authors' computational methods: After raw reads were preprocessed to remove errors, the CDR3 was defined following IMGT conventions as running from the conserved cysteine to phenylalanine. Clonality was computed as 1 minus the Shannon entropy, with the entropy normalized by log2 of the number of productive unique TCRs. CD4 or CD8 identity of scalp clones was inferred by cross-referencing scalp TCRbeta sequences with sorted blood CD4 and CD8 repertoires. As stored in TCRdb, this immuneACCESS dataset retains in-frame rearrangements with V and J assigned. A fraction of the clones does not appear; measured against another copy, unresolved V genes explain less than half of the discrepancy, and the remainder lacks a known reason. The V and J calls and clone size were taken over from that table, and D and trimming were inferred from the DNA. In all, the sample holds about 250,000 clones, and 60% of those were seen once. The ten top clones hold around 0.92% of the sample.

The clonotype comes from a human donor with alopecia areata. The input for sequencing was CD4+ T cells sorted from blood, taken around week 54, from a patient treated with tofacitinib. The chain is made from TRBV29-1 and TRBJ1-2; 5 matching bases give a weak D call of TRBD1. The CDR3 amino acid sequence is: CSVEVYRLLTVDGYTF. The DNA is as follows: TGCAGCGTTGAGGTGTATCGGCTCTTGACAGTAGATGGCTACACCTTC. Where the CDR3 stops, the reference TRBV29-1 and TRBJ1-2 genes take over; the full variable domain is SAVISQKPSRDICQRGTSLTIQCQVDSQVTMMFWYRQQPGQSLTLIATANQGSEATYESGFVIDKFPISRPNLTFSTLTVSNMSPEDSSIYLCSVEVYRLLTVDGYTFGSGTRLTVV.